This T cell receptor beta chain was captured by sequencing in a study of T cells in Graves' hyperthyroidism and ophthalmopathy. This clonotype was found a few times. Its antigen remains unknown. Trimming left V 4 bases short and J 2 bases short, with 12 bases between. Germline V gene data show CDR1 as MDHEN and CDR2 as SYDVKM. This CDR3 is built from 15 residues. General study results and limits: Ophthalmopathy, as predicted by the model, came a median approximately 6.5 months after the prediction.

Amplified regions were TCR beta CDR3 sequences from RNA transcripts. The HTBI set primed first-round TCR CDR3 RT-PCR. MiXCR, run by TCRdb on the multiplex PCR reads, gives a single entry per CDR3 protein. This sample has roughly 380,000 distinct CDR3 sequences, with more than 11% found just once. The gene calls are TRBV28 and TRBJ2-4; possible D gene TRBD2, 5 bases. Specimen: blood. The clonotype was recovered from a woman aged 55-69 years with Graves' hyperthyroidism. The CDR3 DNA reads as TGTGCCAGCAGTTGGTGGTCGGGATCCAAAAACATTCAGTACTTC. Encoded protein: CASSWWSGSKNIQYF.